This passage covers 30 T cell receptor beta chains from one sample sequenced in a study of Ad26.COV2.S vaccination and SARS-CoV-2 variants. TCRdb keeps only in-frame clones here, not all; method: immunoSEQ multiplex PCR. There are some 340,000 clones in the sample; about 85% occur only once, and 2% to 2.5% lies in the top ten. Treatment in this sample: some 20 received Ad26.COV2.S at low or high dose, single or two shots; five or six received placebo; per-sample allocation not given. Sampling happened 63 days after the first vaccine or placebo injection. Sequencing was performed on peripheral blood, taken in a trial of Ad26.COV2.S vaccine versus placebo. The receptors shown here come from a person between 18 and 60 years old who received the Ad26.COV2.S COVID-19 vaccine or a placebo.

In nucleotides, the CDR3 is TGTGCCAGCAGCGTAGGGACAGGGCTAAGCAATCAGCCCCAGCATTTT. Translation: CASSVGTGLSNQPQHF. The chain has TRBV9 and TRBJ1-5; TRBD1 matches at 8 bases. The germline gives CDR1 SGDLS, CDR2 YYNGEE. The CDR3 consists of 16 residues. V shed 0 bases and J 1 base; nucleotides not matched to a gene: 3.

Concerning this clone: Other DNA sequences within the sample encode an identical CDR3. The CDR3 here is CASSSGDGYGYTF. The CDR3 nucleotides read TGTGCCAGCAGTTCAGGGGATGGCTATGGCTACACCTTC. V usage is TRBV12-3 or TRBV12-4 and J usage is TRBJ1-2; D perhaps matches TRBD1 (6 bases). The V end was cut by 4 bases, the J end by 4 bases, with 10 bases between. CDR3 length equals 13 residues.

This clone was counted once. The rearrangement joins TRBV28 to TRBJ1-2; tentatively, D is TRBD1 (5 bases). Trimming took off 3 bases at V and 4 bases at J, with 12 bases between the two ends. CDR1 MDHEN and CDR2 SYDVKM come from the germline V gene. The CDR3 totals 14 residues. Here the CDR3 reads CASSFSWGSYGYTF. The CDR3 DNA reads as TGTGCCAGCAGTTTCTCTTGGGGGAGCTATGGCTACACCTTC.

This sequence joins TRBV13 and TRBJ2-3, with D possibly being TRBD1 (6 bases). Trimming stripped 8 bases from V and 2 bases from J, with 11 bases between. Germline V lookup: CDR1 PRHDT, CDR2 FYEKMQ (reference sequence). The CDR3 is 13 residues long. In DNA form, the CDR3 reads TGTGCCAGCGAGGGGGTTTTCACAGATACGCAGTATTTT. Protein sequence: CASEGVFTDTQYF.

The chain links TRBV19 to TRBJ1-1, with a weak D call TRBD1 (6 bases). CDR1 is LNHDA and CDR2 is SQIVND in the germline V gene (reference sequence). Trimming left V 6 bases short and J 6 bases short, with 17 bases between. CDR3 size: 14 residues. The CDR3 is CASSIRGGAAEAFF. The CDR3 DNA follows: TGTGCCAGTAGCATAAGGGGGGGCGCGGCTGAAGCTTTCTTT.

The CDR3 DNA follows: TGCAGCGTTGAATCGGGTAATGGCCCTTCCCCCACAGATACGCAGTATTTT. This codes for CSVESGNGPSPTDTQYF. This chain joins TRBV29-1 and TRBJ2-3; D gene ambiguous. Germline V gene data show CDR1 as SQVTM and CDR2 as ANQGSEA. V dropped 2 bases and J dropped 2 bases, with 20 bases sitting between them. The CDR3 extends over 17 amino acids.

The rearrangement links TRBV5-1 to TRBJ2-7; either TRBD1 or TRBD2 may supply D (6 bases each). Looked up from germline, CDR1 is SGHRS and CDR2 is YFSETQ. V was cut by 0 bases and J by 2 bases, with 15 bases left in between. This CDR3 spans 16 amino acids. The CDR3 is CASSLATTGRTYEQYF. CDR3 sequence (DNA): TGCGCCAGCAGCTTGGCCACAACAGGGAGGACCTACGAGCAGTACTTC.

This chain connects TRBV7-3 to TRBJ2-1; D is tentatively TRBD1 or TRBD2 (5 bases each). V gave up 0 bases and J gave up 12 bases, with 9 bases separating them. The CDR3 contains 12 residues. Germline values: CDR1 SGHTA, CDR2 FQGTGA. The CDR3 region is CASSLTGEPQFF. CDR3 coding DNA: TGTGCCAGCAGCTTAACGGGGGAACCGCAGTTCTTC.

The V call is TRBV5-4, the J call TRBJ2-7, with D perhaps matching TRBD1 or TRBD2 (5 bases each). From germline, CDR1 is SGHNT and CDR2 YYREEE (reference sequence). This CDR3 region has 13 residues. V gave up 4 bases and J gave up 4 bases, with 12 bases separating them. The CDR3 protein is CASSLDTGYEQYF. The CDR3, as DNA: TGTGCCAGCAGCCTGGACACGGGGTACGAGCAGTACTTC.

CDR3 loop: CASSQDLGGAYNEQFF. CDR3 bases: TGTGCCAGCAGCCAAGATTTAGGGGGGGCCTACAATGAGCAGTTCTTC. This chain joins TRBV4-2 and TRBJ2-1, with D possibly TRBD2 on 7 matching bases. CDR3 length equals 16 residues. V lost 0 bases, J lost 2 bases, and 11 bases lay in between. Looked up from germline, CDR1 is LGHNA and CDR2 is YNFKEQ.

The rearrangement links TRBV11-2 to TRBJ2-2; TRBD1 agrees at 7 bases. CDR1 and CDR2 (germline): SGHAT, FQNNGV. V shed 4 bases, J shed 7 bases, and the junction held 18 bases outside the gene matches. This CDR3 is 18 amino acids long. CDR3 protein: CASSSHEYRGRLLGELFF. DNA of the CDR3: TGTGCCAGCAGCTCCCATGAGTATAGGGGGCGACTTCTCGGGGAGCTGTTTTTT.

The rearrangement joins TRBV5-1 to TRBJ2-4; D is unresolved. Germline-derived CDR1 and CDR2 are SGHRS and YFSETQ. Trimming removed 0 bases from V and 0 bases from J, with 10 bases in between. There are 16 residues in the CDR3. This chain's CDR3 is CASSLGRSLAKNIQYF. The CDR3 region has the DNA TGCGCCAGCAGCTTGGGTAGAAGCTTAGCCAAAAACATTCAGTACTTC.

This chain connects TRBV9 to TRBJ1-6; D may be TRBD1 (5 bases). This CDR3 is 14 amino acids long. V gave up 2 bases and J gave up 5 bases, with 8 bases separating them. CDR1 SGDLS and CDR2 YYNGEE come from the germline V gene. In DNA form, the CDR3 reads TGTGCCAGCAGCGTCAAGGGGAATAATTCACCCCTCCACTTT. It is translated as CASSVKGNNSPLHF.

The chain recombines TRBV6-5 with TRBJ2-1; D remains ambiguous. V was clipped by 3 bases and J by 0 bases, with 9 bases between them. The CDR3 is made up of 15 amino acids. Germline loops: CDR1 MNHEY, CDR2 SVGAGI. CDR3 sequence reads: CASSYAPSSYNEQFF. DNA for the CDR3: TGTGCCAGCAGTTATGCCCCGAGCTCCTACAATGAGCAGTTCTTC.

This chain links TRBV3-1 (or the pseudogene TRBV3-2) with TRBJ1-3, with D uncertain. The length of the CDR3 is 15 residues. V dropped 0 bases and J dropped 2 bases, with 8 bases sitting between them. Germline V gives CDR1 LGHDT, CDR2 YNNKEL (reference sequence). The DNA for the CDR3 is TGTGCCAGCAGCCAAGATTTGACACCTGGAAACACCATATATTTT. Amino acid sequence: CASSQDLTPGNTIYF.

The chain joins TRBV4-2 to TRBJ1-5; no reliable D call. This CDR3 is built from 13 residues. Trimming removed 0 bases at V and 5 bases at J, with 5 bases between. In germline, CDR1 is LGHNA, CDR2 YNFKEQ. The chain's CDR3 is CASSQDGDQPQHF. CDR3 bases: TGTGCCAGCAGCCAAGATGGGGATCAGCCCCAGCATTTT.

The CDR3 is CSVDRAQETQYF. CDR3 coding DNA: TGCAGCGTTGACAGGGCCCAAGAGACCCAGTACTTC. V and J are TRBV29-1 and TRBJ2-5, with D perhaps matching TRBD1 (5 bases). Deletions cut 3 bases from V and 1 base from J, with 6 bases between. There are 12 residues in the CDR3. Germline V gene data show CDR1 as SQVTM and CDR2 as ANQGSEA.

The chain links TRBV2 to TRBJ1-5; D is uncertain. CDR1 is SNHLY, CDR2 FYNNEI, per germline. V was clipped by 0 bases and J by 4 bases, with 10 bases between them. The CDR3 contains 15 residues. CDR3 DNA: TGTGCCAGCAGTGAAGCGCGAGCGGGGAATCAGCCCCAGCATTTT. Its translation is CASSEARAGNQPQHF.

The rearrangement uses TRBV30 and TRBJ2-7, with 8 bases identical to TRBD1. V gave up 0 bases and J gave up 12 bases; unmatched junction bases: 7. Germline V gene lookup returns CDR1 GTSNPN and CDR2 SVGIG (reference sequence). This CDR3 is built from 12 residues. The CDR3 DNA reads TGTGCCTGGAGTGTAAGACAGGGGCATGGGTACTTC. Translating it yields CAWSVRQGHGYF.

This clone has more than one count but fewer than ten. This rearrangement joins TRBV10-3 to TRBJ1-2; TRBD1 aligns across 7 bases. J gave up 1 base and V 2 bases, and 4 bases lay outside the gene matches. Per the germline V gene, CDR1 is ENHRY and CDR2 is SYGVKD. The CDR3 runs 15 residues. This CDR3 is CAISEADRFNYGYTF. Here the CDR3 DNA reads TGTGCCATCAGTGAGGCGGACAGGTTTAACTATGGCTACACCTTC.

This chain uses TRBV15 with TRBJ1-6, with D possibly TRBD1 on 5 matching bases. CDR3 size: 17 residues. The V gene lost 0 bases and the J gene lost 5 bases, with 14 bases spanning the gap. The germline gives CDR1 LNHNV, CDR2 YYDKDF (reference sequence). The CDR3 spells CATSRDPSWGNNSPLHF. The DNA for the CDR3 is TGTGCCACCAGCAGAGATCCTAGCTGGGGCAATAATTCACCCCTCCACTTT.

Written as DNA, the CDR3 is TGTGCCAGCAGTCGAGGACTTCTTTCGAGCACAGATACGCAGTATTTT. Protein sequence: CASSRGLLSSTDTQYF. The V gene is TRBV2, the J gene TRBJ2-3; a weak D match, TRBD2 (5 bases). Germline CDR1 reads SNHLY; CDR2 reads FYNNEI. The V end lost 5 bases, the J end lost 0 bases, and 15 bases lay between the germline ends. CDR3 length: 16 amino acids.

This sequence joins TRBV27 and TRBJ2-1; D is unresolved. The CDR3 runs 14 residues. Trimming removed 5 bases at V and 6 bases at J, with 14 bases between. CDR1 is MNHEY, CDR2 SMNVEV, per germline (reference sequence). CDR3 coding DNA: TGTGCCAGCAGTCGCGCGTCCGGAATCAATGAGCAGTTCTTC. Translating gives CASSRASGINEQFF.

This clone was seen a few times. This CDR3 is CASRLLSGGPEAFF. The DNA for the CDR3 is TGTGCCAGTAGATTACTCTCGGGGGGCCCTGAAGCTTTCTTT. The genes are TRBV19 and TRBJ1-1, with D maybe TRBD1 (6 bases). The CDR3 spans 14 residues. Germline values: CDR1 LNHDA, CDR2 SQIVND (reference sequence). Trimming shortened V by 6 bases and J by 6 bases, and 17 bases separated the two germline ends.

The chain is built from TRBV9 and TRBJ2-5; either TRBD1 or TRBD2 may supply D (5 bases each). This CDR3 has 13 amino acids. Germline V gene lookup returns CDR1 SGDLS and CDR2 YYNGEE. The V and J ends lost 1 base and 7 bases respectively, with 11 bases between them. Here the CDR3 DNA reads TGTGCCAGCAGCGTAACCGGGGCGGGGACCCAGTACTTC. Encoded protein: CASSVTGAGTQYF.

This chain links TRBV7-2 with TRBJ1-2; a possible D gene is TRBD1 (5 bases). The germline CDR1 and CDR2 sequences are SGHTA and FQGNSA. Between the trimmed V and J ends, which lost 2 bases and 7 bases, there was a span of 11 bases. The CDR3 is made up of 13 amino acids. The CDR3 DNA follows: TGTGCCAGCAGCTTAACGGCAGGGCTTGGCTACACCTTC. This codes for CASSLTAGLGYTF. The whole variable domain, remainder taken from reference TRBV7-2 and TRBJ1-2, is GAGVSQSPSNKVTEKGKDVELRCDPISGHTALYWYRQSLGQGLEFLIYFQGNSAPDKSGLPSDRFSAERTGGSVSTLTIQRTQQEDSAVYLCASSLTAGLGYTFGSGTRLTVV.

CDR3 residues: CASSLAGIAKSHEQFF. CDR3 DNA: TGTGCCAGCAGCTTAGCGGGGATAGCGAAGTCCCATGAGCAGTTCTTC. V and J are TRBV7-9 and TRBJ2-1, with D tentatively TRBD2 (5 bases). V dropped 0 bases and J dropped 8 bases, with 17 bases sitting between them. This CDR3 comprises 16 residues. Germline loops: CDR1 SEHNR, CDR2 FQNEAQ (reference sequence).

The gene calls are TRBV2 and TRBJ2-3, with D perhaps TRBD2 (5 bases). This CDR3 contains 15 residues. V was pared by 4 bases and J by 0 bases, with 11 bases between. Germline-derived CDR1 and CDR2 are SNHLY and FYNNEI. The CDR3 DNA reads TGTGCCAGCAGTGCCTTAGCGACTAGCACAGATACGCAGTATTTT. This codes for CASSALATSTDTQYF.

This CDR3 reads CASSPPTTGTPQHF. The CDR3 DNA reads TGTGCCAGCTCACCACCGACAACAGGGACGCCCCAGCATTTT. This sequence joins TRBV18 and TRBJ1-5, with D tentatively TRBD1 (6 bases). Per germline, CDR1 KGHSH and CDR2 LQKENI. Trimming left V 0 bases short and J 9 bases short, with 12 bases between. The CDR3 spans 14 residues.

The chain uses TRBV4-1 and TRBJ2-5, with D tentatively TRBD2 (5 bases). This CDR3 comprises 13 residues. Per the germline V gene, CDR1 is MGHRA and CDR2 is YSYEKL. Deletions cut 4 bases from V and 4 bases from J, with 10 bases between. DNA for the CDR3: TGCGCCAGCAGCCGGGGAGCGCGAGAGACCCAGTACTTC. This encodes CASSRGARETQYF.